The 23 T cell receptor beta chains listed next were all sequenced from one sample in a study of CD8 T cells in Susac syndrome. Roughly 0.45 to 1 ug RNA was reverse transcribed with random hexamers. TCRdb reprocessed the immunoSEQ multiplex PCR reads with MiXCR, giving one entry per CDR3 protein. The profile covers about 300,000 distinct CDR3 sequences, with around nine tenths appearing a single time and more than 0.15% taken by the ten largest. Sequencing was performed on CD8+ T cells from PBMCs. The receptors originated from a human donor with multiple sclerosis.

The chain uses TRBV4-2 and TRBJ2-1, with no clear D. Germline loops: CDR1 LGHNA, CDR2 YNFKEQ. Trimming left V 4 bases short and J 3 bases short, with 7 bases between. The CDR3 length is 13 residues. The CDR3 loop is CASSRGVYNEQFF. As DNA, the CDR3 is TGTGCCAGCAGCCGCGGAGTCTACAATGAGCAGTTCTTC.

The chain uses TRBV5-1 and TRBJ2-1, with TRBD2 identical over 13 bases. The CDR3 consists of 16 residues. The germline gives CDR1 SGHRS, CDR2 YFSETQ. Losses at the gene ends were 4 bases for V and 4 bases for J; bases not matched to a gene: 5. CDR3 DNA: TGCGCCAGCAGCACCGGGACTAGCGGGACTTACAATGAGCAGTTCTTC. This encodes CASSTGTSGTYNEQFF.

This clonotype was seen just once. The chain joins TRBV2 to TRBJ1-2; TRBD1 aligns across 7 bases. Germline V gene lookup returns CDR1 SNHLY and CDR2 FYNNEI. The CDR3 spans 16 residues. With V trimmed by 7 bases and J by 4 bases, 15 bases remained unmatched. The DNA of the CDR3 is TGTGCCAGCACCGAGGAAGGGCTACAGGGGTCCTATGGCTACACCTTC. Protein product: CASTEEGLQGSYGYTF.

The V gene is TRBV29-1, the J gene TRBJ2-7; 9 bases match TRBD2. This CDR3 is built from 13 residues. From germline, CDR1 is SQVTM and CDR2 ANQGSEA. J was trimmed by 2 bases and V by 6 bases; bases with no gene match: 5. As DNA, the CDR3 is TGCAGCGTCCGGGGCGGGAGGGCCTACGAGCAGTACTTC. This translates into CSVRGGRAYEQYF.

This clonotype was observed once. The rearrangement joins TRBV27 to TRBJ2-1, with TRBD2 matching over 7 bases. J gave up 2 bases and V 9 bases, and 7 bases lay outside the gene matches. The CDR3 runs to 14 residues. The V gene's germline CDR1 is MNHEY and CDR2 SMNVEV (reference sequence). For the CDR3, the DNA is TGTGCCAGTCAGCGGGGACTGACCTACAATGAGCAGTTCTTC. Protein sequence: CASQRGLTYNEQFF.

This chain connects TRBV6-2 or TRBV6-3 to TRBJ2-7, with a tentative D call TRBD2 (6 bases). The CDR3 runs 12 residues. Germline V gives CDR1 MNHEY, CDR2 SVGEGT. V was clipped by 2 bases and J by 6 bases, with 8 bases between them. The CDR3 region has the DNA TGTGCCAGCAGTTACGGGACTTCCGAGCAGTACTTC. This codes for CASSYGTSEQYF.

The chain links TRBV21-1 to TRBJ2-5; the table assigns TRBD1, which was not confirmed against the DNA. TRBV21-1 has pseudogene status. The CDR3 covers 17 residues. CDR3 residues: CASSNGTSGRGRETQYF. DNA for the CDR3: TGTGCCAGCAGCAACGGGACGTCGGGTAGGGGAAGAGAGACCCAGTACTTC.

The chain is built from TRBV29-1 and TRBJ2-7; TRBD2 matches 11 bases. The CDR3 contains 16 residues. Germline loops: CDR1 SQVTM, CDR2 ANQGSEA. V was clipped by 1 base and J by 1 base; unmatched bases: 6. CDR3 sequence (DNA): TGCAGCGTTGAAGTTAGCGGGAGGGCAACGTCCTACGAGCAGTACTTC. Residues: CSVEVSGRATSYEQYF.

The chain combines TRBV5-6 with TRBJ2-7; 15 bases are shared with TRBD2. Germline loops: CDR1 SGHDT, CDR2 YYEEEE. Trimming took 4 bases from V and 3 from J; bases not matched to a gene: 5. This CDR3 comprises 16 residues. The CDR3 DNA reads TGTGCCAGCAGCCTCGGACTAGCGGGAGGGTTCTACGAGCAGTACTTC. Translation gives CASSLGLAGGFYEQYF.

This chain links TRBV27 with TRBJ1-5; the D gene is possibly TRBD1 (5 bases). V was clipped by 6 bases and J by 3 bases, with 12 bases between them. Germline V gene data show CDR1 as MNHEY and CDR2 as SMNVEV (reference sequence). The CDR3 is 14 amino acids. This chain's CDR3 is CASSQRDFNQPQHF. Written as DNA, the CDR3 is TGTGCCAGCAGCCAACGGGACTTCAATCAGCCCCAGCATTTT.

V usage is TRBV29-1 and J usage is TRBJ1-2; D might be TRBD1 (5 bases). Germline V gene lookup returns CDR1 SQVTM and CDR2 ANQGSEA. The CDR3 covers 11 residues. V lost 6 bases and J lost 5, with 10 bases in between. In nucleotides, the CDR3 is TGCAGCGTGAGACAGATATATGGCTACACCTTC. It codes for CSVRQIYGYTF.

The J gene is TRBJ2-1, the V gene TRBV9; no clear D gene. Germline assignment: CDR1 SGDLS and CDR2 YYNGEE. The CDR3 loop spans 13 amino acids. Trimming took 3 bases from V and 5 from J, leaving 9 bases between them. DNA for the CDR3: TGTGCCAGCAGCGGTAGTTCCCACAATGAGCAGTTCTTC. Protein sequence: CASSGSSHNEQFF.

This rearrangement joins TRBV19 to TRBJ2-3; 10 bases are shared with TRBD2. The CDR3 spans 16 residues. V was pared by 3 bases and J by 1 base, with 4 bases of the junction left unmatched. Germline V gene sequence: CDR1 LNHDA, CDR2 SQIVND (reference sequence). The CDR3, as DNA: TGTGCCAGTAGTATGTCAGCGGGAGGGGGCACAGATACGCAGTATTTT. This translates into CASSMSAGGGTDTQYF.

The gene calls are TRBV20-1 and TRBJ2-7, with 9 nucleotides matching TRBD2. Trimming took 2 bases from V and 6 from J; bases not matched to a gene: 2. Germline values: CDR1 DFQATT, CDR2 SNEGSKA (reference sequence). The CDR3 loop spans 12 amino acids. The CDR3 reads CSARLAGSEQYF. The CDR3 coding sequence is TGCAGTGCTAGACTAGCGGGAAGCGAGCAGTACTTC.

This chain joins TRBV4-2 and TRBJ2-1; a weak D match, TRBD2 (6 bases). Germline assignment: CDR1 LGHNA and CDR2 YNFKEQ. The CDR3 has 16 residues. V was shortened by 0 bases and J by 4 bases, with 13 bases between the two germline ends. The CDR3 nucleotides read TGTGCCAGCAGCCAAGAAGGACTACCACCATACAATGAGCAGTTCTTC. Amino acid sequence: CASSQEGLPPYNEQFF.

The table lists this clonotype with a count of one. The chain is built from TRBV20-1 and TRBJ2-5; D not resolved. CDR3 length equals 16 residues. Looked up from germline, CDR1 is DFQATT and CDR2 is SNEGSKA (reference sequence). Trimming took off 0 bases at V and 5 bases at J, with 19 bases between the two ends. The CDR3 DNA reads as TGCAGTGCTAGAGATTTTGAGTCTTTAGGGTGGGAGACCCAGTACTTC. As protein: CSARDFESLGWETQYF.

V is TRBV3-1 and J is TRBJ2-3; D remains unclear. The length of the CDR3 is 15 residues. CDR1 is LGHDT and CDR2 is YNNKEL in the germline V gene (reference sequence). V lost 2 bases, J lost 2 bases, and 11 bases lay in between. CDR3 in amino acids: CASSQSVQHTDTQYF. CDR3 in DNA: TGTGCCAGCAGCCAAAGCGTACAGCACACAGATACGCAGTATTTT.

V gene TRBV6-2 or TRBV6-3 combines with J gene TRBJ2-7; possibly TRBD2 for D (5 bases). Germline CDR1 reads MNHEY; CDR2 reads SVGEGT. V was cut by 6 bases and J by 5 bases, with 11 bases left in between. The CDR3 loop spans 12 amino acids. This chain's CDR3 is CASSQLVNEQYF. The CDR3 nucleotides read TGTGCCAGCAGCCAACTAGTCAACGAGCAGTACTTC.

V is TRBV18 and J is TRBJ2-6; no firm D call. V was cut by 1 base and J by 0 bases, with 10 bases left in between. The CDR3 runs 17 residues. Per the germline V gene, CDR1 is KGHSH and CDR2 is LQKENI. CDR3 protein: CASSPRSRSSGANVLTF. Here the CDR3 DNA reads TGTGCCAGCTCACCACGCAGCCGTTCCTCTGGGGCCAACGTCCTGACTTTC.

This chain links TRBV14 with TRBJ2-7; D not resolved. V was trimmed by 4 bases and J by 2 bases, leaving 9 bases between them. This CDR3 is built from 13 residues. The germline V gene encodes CDR1 SGHDN and CDR2 FVKESK. The CDR3 here is CASSPNTPYEQYF. The CDR3 DNA is TGTGCCAGCAGCCCTAATACTCCCTACGAGCAGTACTTC.

The chain carries TRBV9 and TRBJ2-7; either TRBD1 or TRBD2 may supply D (5 bases each). V lost 0 bases, J lost 7 bases, and 11 bases lay in between. Germline V gene sequence: CDR1 SGDLS, CDR2 YYNGEE. The CDR3 consists of 13 residues. This CDR3 is CASSVASWGEQYF. DNA of the CDR3: TGTGCCAGCAGCGTAGCTTCGTGGGGGGAGCAGTACTTC.

The chain uses TRBV9 and TRBJ2-1; D gene uncertain. The germline gives CDR1 SGDLS, CDR2 YYNGEE. The CDR3 sequence is 15 residues long. V was cut by 6 bases and J by 5 bases, with 18 bases left in between. The CDR3 region is CASTPMGDPDNEQFF. The DNA for the CDR3 is TGTGCCAGCACCCCAATGGGCGATCCGGACAATGAGCAGTTCTTC.

The chain couples TRBV29-1 to TRBJ2-3, with TRBD2 identical over 16 bases. The junction had 7 bases not matched to a gene; V was cut back by 6 bases and J by 4 bases. The CDR3 loop spans 16 amino acids. CDR1 is SQVTM, CDR2 ANQGSEA, per germline. The CDR3 protein is CSVPGLAGGPPDTQYF. The CDR3 DNA follows: TGCAGCGTCCCGGGACTAGCGGGAGGGCCCCCAGATACGCAGTATTTT.